What follows are 27 T cell receptor beta chains derived from one specimen sequenced in a study of CD8 T cells in ankylosing spondylitis (TCRdb year 2017). Library generation was performed with 5' RACE. The instrument given in TCRdb is Illumina HiSeq 2500. TCRdb trimmed public reads at Q25 via fastp, called clones via MiXCR and kept in-frame beta chains. Rows with a matching CDR3 protein are joined into one entry that keeps the most common DNA and genes. The sample profile shows 150,000 to 200,000 distinct CDR3 sequences; roughly 11% of them were found once. The top ten clones comprise almost 30% of the sample. Sequences were obtained from blood, either unsorted or a sorted T cell fraction (not recorded which). These receptors were obtained from a male donor with ankylosing spondylitis or in good health (not recorded which).

This clonotype came up many times. The genes are TRBV6-1 and TRBJ2-1, with 7 nucleotides matching TRBD1. This CDR3 comprises 15 residues. V shed 5 bases, J shed 3 bases, and the junction held 7 bases outside the gene matches. The germline gives CDR1 MNHNS, CDR2 SASEGT. The DNA for the CDR3 is TGTGCCAGCAGTAAAGACAGGGAATTCTACAATGAGCAGTTCTTC. Residues: CASSKDREFYNEQFF.

This clonotype has at least ten counts. The J gene is TRBJ1-3, the V gene TRBV5-1; 7 nucleotides match TRBD1. With V trimmed by 3 bases and J by 4 bases, 7 bases remained unmatched. CDR3 length: 15 amino acids. Germline loops: CDR1 SGHRS, CDR2 YFSETQ. The chain's CDR3 is CASSSRQGTGNTIYF. In nucleotides, the CDR3 is TGCGCCAGCAGCTCGCGACAGGGAACCGGAAACACCATATATTTT.

DNA of the CDR3: TGTGCCAGCAGCTTTCGACTAGCGGGATCAACCGGGGAGCTGTTTTTT. Amino acid sequence: CASSFRLAGSTGELFF. The V call is TRBV11-2, the J call TRBJ2-2; 11 nucleotides match TRBD2. J was trimmed by 5 bases and V by 3 bases; bases with no gene match: 5. Germline V gives CDR1 SGHAT, CDR2 FQNNGV. The length of the CDR3 is 16 residues.

This clonotype has a handful of counts. Compared with germline, one end of the junction differs, possibly owing to a read error. The rearrangement links TRBV3-1 to TRBJ2-2, with 9 positions matching TRBD2. The CDR3 spans 17 residues. Germline lookup yields CDR1 LGHDT and CDR2 YNNKEL (reference sequence). The CDR3 region is CASCQVVSGGGAGELFF. CDR3 DNA: TGTGCCAGCTGCCAAGTGGTCTCCGGCGGGGGGGCCGGGGAGCTGTTTTTT.

The chain couples TRBV6-2 or TRBV6-3 to TRBJ2-4; D could derive from TRBD1 or TRBD2 (5 bases each). This CDR3 has 22 amino acids. Germline V gene sequence: CDR1 MNHEY, CDR2 SVGEGT. The V and J ends lost 0 bases and 2 bases respectively, with 29 bases between them. CDR3 nucleotides: TGTGCCAGCAGTTACTCTAGAATTAACCCCAGCCGGGACCCCAGTACCAAAAACATTCAGTACTTC. Residues: CASSYSRINPSRDPSTKNIQYF.

This clonotype was counted at least ten times. The chain carries TRBV5-1 and TRBJ1-2; D unclear. V lost 1 base and J 0 bases, leaving 7 bases between the germline ends. The CDR3 contains 14 residues. The germline gives CDR1 SGHRS, CDR2 YFSETQ. CDR3 residues: CASSLTSTNYGYTF. CDR3 bases: TGCGCCAGCAGCTTGACGTCGACTAACTATGGCTACACCTTC.

This clonotype showed up many times. The chain has TRBV28 and TRBJ2-7; TRBD2 might be the D (6 bases). Germline V gene lookup returns CDR1 MDHEN and CDR2 SYDVKM. This CDR3 spans 14 amino acids. V lost 3 bases and J lost 0, with 9 bases in between. The CDR3 DNA is TGTGCCAGCAGTTTTCGGGGGAGCTCCTACGAGCAGTACTTC. Amino acids: CASSFRGSSYEQYF.

This clonotype has only a few counts. The chain employs TRBV20-1 and TRBJ2-3, with D tentatively TRBD2 (6 bases). The CDR3 consists of 14 residues. The germline V gene has CDR1 DFQATT and CDR2 SNEGSKA (reference sequence). V was cut by 0 bases and J by 5 bases, with 12 bases left in between. The CDR3 DNA reads as TGCAGTGCTAGAGAGGGGGAGGTGAGAGATACGCAGTATTTT. Protein sequence: CSAREGEVRDTQYF.

In this sample, this clonotype turned up many times. The V gene is TRBV6-1, the J gene TRBJ1-4; no reliable D call. Germline values: CDR1 MNHNS, CDR2 SASEGT. This CDR3 has 16 residues. The V gene lost 2 bases and the J gene lost 4 bases, with 14 bases spanning the gap. Here the CDR3 DNA reads TGTGCCAGCAGTGAATATCGGGCAGCTAGTAATGAAAAACTGTTTTTT. Protein: CASSEYRAASNEKLFF.

This clonotype showed up many times. The chain uses TRBV6-6 and TRBJ2-1; D remains ambiguous. Germline CDR1 and CDR2: MNHNY and SVGAGI (reference sequence). The CDR3 spans 13 residues. V was cut by 2 bases and J by 6 bases, with 8 bases left in between. In DNA form, the CDR3 reads TGTGCCAGCAGTTACCCCGGGCGCAATGAGCAGTTCTTC. Translated: CASSYPGRNEQFF.

Of note for this clonotype: A much larger clone is a single base away; this may be a read error. V usage is TRBV15 and J usage is TRBJ1-2, with D uncertain. Trimming removed 5 bases from V and 10 bases from J, with 17 bases in between. The CDR3 consists of 13 residues. CDR1 is LNHNV and CDR2 is YYDKDF in the germline V gene (reference sequence). DNA of the CDR3: TGTGCCACCAGCCAGATCGATGGCGATGACTACACCTTC. Amino acids: CATSQIDGDDYTF.

V is TRBV7-2 and J is TRBJ2-1; D possibly corresponds to TRBD1 (8 bases). Germline loops: CDR1 SGHTA, CDR2 FQGNSA. The V gene lost 5 bases and the J gene lost 7 bases, with 18 bases spanning the gap. CDR3 length: 15 residues. CDR3 nucleotides: TGTGCCAGCAGCAGCATGACAGGGGAGGGGAATGAGCAGTTCTTC. Protein product: CASSSMTGEGNEQFF.

This clonotype was counted a few times. This sequence joins TRBV27 and TRBJ1-4; D is perhaps TRBD1 (6 bases). The CDR3 length is 16 residues. Looked up from germline, CDR1 is MNHEY and CDR2 is SMNVEV (reference sequence). V was cut by 5 bases and J by 2 bases, with 15 bases left in between. The CDR3 spells CASSLTGHPTNEKLFF. The CDR3 region has the DNA TGTGCCAGCAGTCTTACGGGACACCCGACTAATGAAAAACTGTTTTTT.

The V and J genes are TRBV7-9 and TRBJ1-2, with a tentative D call TRBD1 (5 bases). V lost 11 bases and J 6 bases, leaving 19 bases between the germline ends. Germline assignment: CDR1 SEHNR and CDR2 FQNEAQ (reference sequence). The CDR3 is 13 residues long. CDR3 sequence reads: CAGFNSGAHGYTF. The CDR3 DNA sequence: TGTGCCGGATTCAATAGCGGGGCTCATGGCTACACCTTC.

This clonotype was seen repeatedly, ten times or more. The chain couples TRBV20-1 to TRBJ1-5; D ambiguous. CDR1 is DFQATT and CDR2 is SNEGSKA in the germline V gene (reference sequence). Trimming removed 0 bases at V and 5 bases at J, with 14 bases between. The CDR3 loop spans 15 amino acids. The CDR3 region has the DNA TGCAGTGCTAGAGATAAGCGGAGGGATGATCAGCCCCAGCATTTT. Protein sequence: CSARDKRRDDQPQHF.

This clonotype was observed many times. The chain employs TRBV29-1 and TRBJ2-1, with D unclear. CDR3 length: 11 residues. Looked up from germline, CDR1 is SQVTM and CDR2 is ANQGSEA. V lost 3 bases to trimming and J lost 10 bases, with 10 bases between them. The CDR3 bases are TGCAGCGTTGATGGAGCGACCGAGCAGTTCTTC. It encodes CSVDGATEQFF.

This clonotype was found many times. The chain has TRBV4-1 and TRBJ2-7; tentative D call: TRBD2 (6 bases). The CDR3 covers 14 residues. Looked up from germline, CDR1 is MGHRA and CDR2 is YSYEKL. Trimming removed 0 bases at V and 4 bases at J, with 10 bases between. Written as DNA, the CDR3 is TGCGCCAGCAGCCAAGACGGGAGAAGTTACGAGCAGTACTTC. Translation gives CASSQDGRSYEQYF.

At least ten counts were recorded for this clonotype. The chain is built from TRBV5-1 and TRBJ1-1, with a possible D match to TRBD1 (5 bases). In germline, CDR1 is SGHRS, CDR2 YFSETQ. This CDR3 region has 16 residues. With 4 bases removed from V and 1 base from J, the gap between germline ends came to 17 bases. The CDR3 nucleotides read TGCGCCAGCAGCGCTACAAAGGGACGAAGGAACACTGAAGCTTTCTTT. Its translation: CASSATKGRRNTEAFF.

Notes on this clonotype: One junction end does not reproduce the germline sequence, and a read error may be involved. This sequence joins TRBV3-1 and TRBJ1-4, with 7 bases identical to TRBD1. CDR1 LGHDT and CDR2 YNNKEL come from the germline V gene (reference sequence). This CDR3 is 20 amino acids long. This chain's CDR3 is CATSHRPRNRQGRSKEKLFF. In DNA form, the CDR3 reads TGTGCCACCAGCCACCGACCCAGAAACCGACAGGGACGTTCTAAAGAAAAACTGTTTTTT.

This clonotype showed up just a few times. The CDR3 here is CASSPIRDYLYEQYF. In DNA form, the CDR3 reads TGTGCCAGCAGCCCCATTCGGGACTACCTCTACGAGCAGTACTTC. The chain couples TRBV27 to TRBJ2-7; TRBD2 agrees at 7 bases. V dropped 6 bases and J dropped 3; count of bases not matched to a gene: 11. The germline V gene has CDR1 MNHEY and CDR2 SMNVEV (reference sequence). The length of the CDR3 is 15 residues.

There are many counts of this clonotype. Germline is not matched at one junction end, which may reflect a read error. The genes are TRBV12-3 or TRBV12-4 and TRBJ2-1; 10 nucleotides agree with TRBD2. This CDR3 has 17 residues. CDR3 region: CASSFLAGDLDPPDAVF. The CDR3 DNA sequence: TGTGCCAGCAGTTTCCTAGCGGGGGACCTGGACCCCCCCGATGCGGTCTTC.

V is TRBV4-2 and J is TRBJ1-2, with 8 positions matching TRBD1. CDR3 length: 16 amino acids. Germline V CDR1 and CDR2: LGHNA, YNFKEQ. The V and J ends lost 0 bases and 4 bases, in that order; junction bases with no gene match: 7. The CDR3 DNA reads as TGTGCCAGCAGCCAAGACCTTTCCGACAGGGGCTATGGCTACACCTTC. This gives the protein CASSQDLSDRGYGYTF.

In its sample, this clonotype was seen once. The chain carries TRBV19 and TRBJ2-5, with 7 positions matching TRBD1. This CDR3 has 14 amino acids. After removal of 3 bases from V and 2 bases from J, the junction contained 3 bases not matched to a gene. In germline, CDR1 is LNHDA, CDR2 SQIVND (reference sequence). The CDR3 coding sequence is TGTGCCAGTAGTATCATGACAGGGCAAGAGACCCAGTACTTC. Its protein product is CASSIMTGQETQYF.

The V and J genes are TRBV12-3 or TRBV12-4 and TRBJ2-7; TRBD2 agrees at 8 bases. Trimming at V came to 3 bases and at J to 2 bases, leaving 6 bases not matched to a gene. CDR3 length: 15 residues. The CDR3 DNA is TGTGCCAGCAGTTTCGGGGGGGCGGAAACCTACGAGCAGTACTTC. It specifies CASSFGGAETYEQYF.

This clonotype was observed many times. This chain connects TRBV7-6 to TRBJ2-3; no firm D call. Trimming took 5 bases from V and 2 from J, leaving 11 bases between them. The CDR3 sequence is 14 residues long. The germline V gene has CDR1 SGHVS and CDR2 FNYEAQ. The CDR3 nucleotides read TGTGCCAGCAGCCCCGAGGCGGTCACAGATACGCAGTATTTT. Translated, it gives CASSPEAVTDTQYF.

In its sample, this clonotype was seen many times. This chain links TRBV18 with TRBJ2-1; D not resolved. The CDR3 spans 12 residues. CDR1 and CDR2 from the germline V gene are KGHSH and LQKENI. Between the trimmed V and J ends, which lost 3 bases and 8 bases, there was a span of 8 bases. This CDR3 reads CASSPLRDEQFF. The CDR3, as DNA: TGTGCCAGCTCACCCCTCCGGGATGAGCAGTTCTTC.

V gene TRBV20-1 combines with J gene TRBJ2-7; 7 bases agree with TRBD2. V shed 3 bases, J shed 7 bases, and the junction held 9 bases outside the gene matches. The CDR3 has 13 amino acids. Looked up from germline, CDR1 is DFQATT and CDR2 is SNEGSKA (reference sequence). The CDR3 DNA is TGCAGTGCTAGCGGGGCGGGGGTTACTGAGCAGTACTTC. Amino acid sequence: CSASGAGVTEQYF.